A selection of T cell receptor beta chains follows, all from one sample in a study of CD8 T cells in ankylosing spondylitis. TCRdb used MiXCR to reprocess the 5' RACE reads, holding one entry per CDR3 protein. The table lists around 770,000 distinct CDR3 sequences, 15% to 20% of them singletons. The sequenced material came from blood, either unsorted or a sorted T cell fraction (not recorded which). The source of these receptors is a male donor with ankylosing spondylitis. The CDR3 runs from the conserved cysteine through the conserved F or W. The order of the fields is clone size, J gene, V gene, D gene, CDR3 DNA, CDR3 protein. D genes are given only for firm matches. Size tells how often a clone was seen (once, few, many) or the class of an expanded clone, and some rows leave it out.

- | TRBJ2-5 | TRBV29-1 | - | TGCAGCGTTGAAAGGGGCAGTATACAAGAGACCCAGTACTTC | CSVERGSIQETQYF
few | TRBJ1-2 | TRBV11-2 | - | TGTGCCAGCAGCTCCCTCAGGGATATTAACTATGGCTACACCTTC | CASSSLRDINYGYTF
few | TRBJ2-3 | TRBV12-3/TRBV12-4 | TRBD2 | TGTGCCAGCAGTCGACTAGCAAGAGATACGCAGTATTTT | CASSRLARDTQYF
many | TRBJ1-2 | TRBV29-1 | TRBD1 | TGCAGCGTTCAACAGGGGAACTATGGCTACACCTTC | CSVQQGNYGYTF
few | TRBJ1-2 | TRBV28 | - | TGTGCCAGCAGTTTATTCTTGGGTCGAGGCTACACCTTC | CASSLFLGRGYTF
- | TRBJ2-1 | TRBV7-2 | - | TGTGCCAGCAGGGGAATGGGGGACAATGAGCAGTTCTTC | CASRGMGDNEQFF
- | TRBJ2-1 | TRBV5-6 | - | TGTGCCAGCAGCTTCAGTTCTTTGGGTGAGCAGTTCTTC | CASSFSSLGEQFF
few | TRBJ1-1 | TRBV20-1 | - | TGCAGTGCCCCTAAAGAGGGGGGGAGGGGTGAAGCTTTCTTT | CSAPKEGGRGEAFF
- | TRBJ2-7 | TRBV6-5 | TRBD2 | TGTGCCAGCAGTTATGCTAGCGGGAACTACGAGCAGTACTTC | CASSYASGNYEQYF
few | TRBJ2-7 | TRBV18 | TRBD2 | TGTGCCAGCTCACTGGGACTAGCGGGGCAATACGAGCAGTACTTC | CASSLGLAGQYEQYF
- | TRBJ2-3 | TRBV12-3/TRBV12-4 | - | TGTGCCAGCAGTTTTACGGCCAGGGGCTCAGATACGCAGTATTTT | CASSFTARGSDTQYF
- | TRBJ2-5 | TRBV9 | - | TGTGCCAGCAGCGTAGGTGGAGGGATCTGGGAGACCCAGTACTTC | CASSVGGGIWETQYF
- | TRBJ2-7 | TRBV6-1 | - | TGTGCCAGCAGACCCGGGGGGCAATCCTACGAGCAGTACTTC | CASRPGGQSYEQYF
- | TRBJ1-1 | TRBV11-1 | TRBD1 | TGTGCCAGCAGCCCCCGGACAGGGAAGGGCGTTACCGGAGACACTGAAGCTTTCTTT | CASSPRTGKGVTGDTEAFF
- | TRBJ2-1 | TRBV7-2 | TRBD2 | TGTGCCAGCAGCGAAGACCTTGGGACTAAGAGGCAGCAGTTCTTC | CASSEDLGTKRQQFF